Listed here are 23 T cell receptor beta chains from one sample, sequenced in a study of cytomegalovirus exposure and HLA in healthy donors. Researchers ran the PCR with 60 Vbeta and 13 Jbeta primers. Sequencing used immunoSEQ multiplex PCR; TCRdb keeps in-frame clones, though not all of them. The sample has about 160,000 clones; approximately 80% are singletons. Sequenced sample: PBMCs. All receptors come from a man between 18 and 29 years old in good health and CMV-seronegative.

CDR3 DNA: TGCGCCAGCAGCTTGGGACAGGGAGTGAATGAGCAGTTCTTC. It specifies CASSLGQGVNEQFF. V is TRBV5-1 and J is TRBJ2-1; 7 nucleotides agree with TRBD1. The CDR3 is 14 amino acids. In germline, CDR1 is SGHRS, CDR2 YFSETQ. Trimming took 0 bases from V and 7 from J; bases not matched to a gene: 4.

The chain has TRBV6-5 and TRBJ2-7; 7 bases are a match to TRBD1. Germline CDR1 MNHEY, CDR2 SVGAGI. The J segment lost 5 bases and the V segment lost 5 bases, leaving 9 bases of the junction unmatched. The CDR3 runs to 14 residues. The CDR3 DNA sequence: TGTGCCAGCAGTGGGGGACAGAACTTCCACGAGCAGTACTTC. Residues: CASSGGQNFHEQYF.

V and J are TRBV9 and TRBJ2-7; 14 bases are shared with TRBD2. The CDR3 is made up of 15 amino acids. The J segment lost 3 bases and the V segment lost 2 bases, leaving 1 base of the junction unmatched. Germline lookup yields CDR1 SGDLS and CDR2 YYNGEE. CDR3 amino acids: CASSVGLAGVYEQYF. In nucleotides, the CDR3 is TGTGCCAGCAGCGTGGGACTAGCGGGGGTCTACGAGCAGTACTTC.

This chain links TRBV28 with TRBJ1-5; D is uncertain. This CDR3 has 14 residues. CDR1 and CDR2 (germline): MDHEN, SYDVKM. Trimming cost V 4 bases and J 4 bases, with 11 bases left between them. The CDR3 spells CASSWTGKNQPQHF. CDR3 bases: TGTGCCAGCAGTTGGACGGGGAAAAATCAGCCCCAGCATTTT.

The chain recombines TRBV4-1 with TRBJ2-2; 7 nucleotides match TRBD1. V trimming: 2 bases; J trimming: 4 bases; junction bases outside the gene matches: 4. CDR3 size: 15 residues. From germline, CDR1 is MGHRA and CDR2 YSYEKL. The CDR3 spells CASSQRYRGTGELFF. The DNA of the CDR3 is TGCGCCAGCAGCCAACGATACAGGGGCACCGGGGAGCTGTTTTTT.

The chain links TRBV28 to TRBJ2-5; TRBD2 is a possible D gene (5 bases). The CDR3 is 15 residues long. Germline V gene lookup returns CDR1 MDHEN and CDR2 SYDVKM. Trimming left V 4 bases short and J 2 bases short, with 14 bases between. CDR3 in amino acids: CASSSLGLIQETQYF. In DNA form, the CDR3 reads TGTGCCAGCAGTTCCCTCGGACTGATACAAGAGACCCAGTACTTC.

V gene TRBV5-8 combines with J gene TRBJ1-4; 8 bases agree with TRBD1. The CDR3 consists of 14 residues. CDR1 SGHTS and CDR2 YDEGEE come from the germline V gene. The ends lost 6 bases at V and 8 bases at J; junction bases unmatched: 9. The DNA of the CDR3 is TGTGCCAGCAACTTCCAGGGGGCTGGGGAAAAACTGTTTTTT. This codes for CASNFQGAGEKLFF.

This clone was seen only a few times. The chain has TRBV6-1 and TRBJ2-1; tentatively, D is TRBD1 (6 bases). From germline, CDR1 is MNHNS and CDR2 SASEGT. V lost 9 bases, J lost 4 bases, and 10 bases lay in between. The CDR3 consists of 12 residues. CDR3 in amino acids: CASLDRYNEQFF. DNA of the CDR3: TGTGCCAGTCTCGACAGGTACAATGAGCAGTTCTTC.

The V gene is TRBV7-3, the J gene TRBJ2-1; D perhaps matches TRBD1 (5 bases). This CDR3 is 13 amino acids long. The V gene's germline CDR1 is SGHTA and CDR2 FQGTGA. V lost 3 bases, J lost 7 bases, and 10 bases lay in between. The DNA of the CDR3 is TGTGCCAGCAGCTTCCAGGGTTTAAATGAGCAGTTCTTC. This translates into CASSFQGLNEQFF.

This clone appeared a few times. V is TRBV29-1 and J is TRBJ2-7, with TRBD2 matching over 14 bases. CDR1 and CDR2 from the germline V gene are SQVTM and ANQGSEA. V dropped 3 bases and J dropped 4; count of bases not matched to a gene: 8. This CDR3 is 16 amino acids long. The CDR3 sequence: CSVEGGGLAGAYEQYF. The CDR3 DNA is TGCAGCGTTGAGGGGGGGGGACTAGCGGGAGCGTACGAGCAGTACTTC.

This clone was recorded once. The rearrangement links TRBV11-2 to TRBJ2-5; 7 bases fit TRBD2. CDR1 SGHAT and CDR2 FQNNGV come from the germline V gene. Trimming took 0 bases from V and 4 from J; bases not matched to a gene: 5. The CDR3 length is 15 residues. This CDR3 is CASSLDLGRGETQYF. CDR3 nucleotide sequence: TGTGCCAGCAGCTTAGATCTAGGGAGGGGAGAGACCCAGTACTTC.

V and J are TRBV7-8 and TRBJ2-1; maybe TRBD2 (5 bases). Per germline, CDR1 SGHVS and CDR2 FQNEAQ. V gave up 5 bases and J gave up 4 bases, with 15 bases separating them. The CDR3 is made up of 15 amino acids. In DNA form, the CDR3 reads TGTGCCAGCAGCCCCCGAACTAGTTATTACAATGAGCAGTTCTTC. It encodes CASSPRTSYYNEQFF.

The chain carries TRBV7-8 and TRBJ2-2, with a possible D match to TRBD1 (6 bases). Between the trimmed V and J ends, which lost 2 bases and 1 base, there was a span of 8 bases. The CDR3 covers 15 residues. Germline V CDR1 and CDR2: SGHVS, FQNEAQ. As DNA, the CDR3 is TGTGCCAGCAGCTTAACGGGACAGAACACCGGGGAGCTGTTTTTT. Residues: CASSLTGQNTGELFF.

The rearrangement uses TRBV6-5 and TRBJ1-2; TRBD1 agrees at 10 bases. V lost 4 bases and J lost 7; bases outside the gene matches: 6. From germline, CDR1 is MNHEY and CDR2 SVGAGI. The CDR3 is 14 amino acids. The CDR3 spells CASSWGQGSGGYTF. The CDR3 DNA sequence: TGTGCCAGCAGTTGGGGACAGGGGTCGGGTGGCTACACCTTC.

The chain joins TRBV5-6 to TRBJ2-1; possible D gene TRBD2, 5 bases. V was cut by 0 bases and J by 0 bases, with 10 bases left in between. Germline CDR1 reads SGHDT; CDR2 reads YYEEEE. This CDR3 has 16 amino acids. CDR3 in DNA: TGTGCCAGCAGCTTGGGGATAGCGAGCTCCTACAATGAGCAGTTCTTC. It is translated as CASSLGIASSYNEQFF. Full variable domain (remainder filled in from reference TRBV5-6 and TRBJ2-1): DAGVTQSPTHLIKTRGQQVTLRCSPKSGHDTVSWYQQALGQGPQFIFQYYEEEERQRGNFPDRFSGHQFPNYSSELNVNALLLGDSALYLCASSLGIASSYNEQFFGPGTRLTVL.

The J gene is TRBJ2-5, the V gene TRBV28; a weak D match, TRBD1 (6 bases). The CDR3 consists of 15 residues. V was clipped by 6 bases and J by 2 bases, with 16 bases between them. Germline V gives CDR1 MDHEN, CDR2 SYDVKM. The CDR3, as DNA: TGTGCCAGCAGCTTCAACAGGGCTTTGCAAGAGACCCAGTACTTC. Its translation is CASSFNRALQETQYF.

This chain joins TRBV9 and TRBJ1-6; possible D gene TRBD1, 6 bases. This CDR3 has 14 residues. The germline V gene has CDR1 SGDLS and CDR2 YYNGEE. V lost 5 bases and J lost 7, with 13 bases in between. CDR3 bases: TGTGCCAGCAGGAATGACAGGATAAATTCACCCCTCCACTTT. Translated: CASRNDRINSPLHF.

The chain has TRBV28 and TRBJ1-3; the match to TRBD1 covers 10 bases. CDR1 is MDHEN, CDR2 SYDVKM, per germline. The V segment lost 9 bases and the J segment 8 bases; nucleotides outside the gene matches: 13. This CDR3 has 15 amino acids. CDR3 in amino acids: CASSKGQGLIYTIYF. The CDR3 DNA reads TGTGCCAGTTCGAAGGGACAGGGGTTAATTTACACCATATATTTT.

The J gene is TRBJ2-7, the V gene TRBV28; 10 positions match TRBD2. The CDR3 spans 14 residues. CDR1 MDHEN and CDR2 SYDVKM come from the germline V gene. V shed 7 bases, J shed 3 bases, and the junction held 6 bases outside the gene matches. CDR3 DNA: TGTGCCAGCACCCGACTAGCGGGCCTCTACGAGCAGTACTTC. Its protein is CASTRLAGLYEQYF.

This chain uses TRBV4-2 with TRBJ1-1; D is undetermined. Germline CDR1 LGHNA, CDR2 YNFKEQ. With 1 base removed from V and 4 bases from J, the gap between germline ends came to 7 bases. The CDR3 totals 13 residues. The CDR3 loop reads CASSQVGGTEAFF. CDR3 bases: TGTGCCAGCAGCCAAGTAGGAGGCACTGAAGCTTTCTTT.

This chain connects TRBV28 to TRBJ2-2; D gene ambiguous. This CDR3 comprises 14 residues. V lost 3 bases and J 6 bases, leaving 11 bases between the germline ends. The germline V gene encodes CDR1 MDHEN and CDR2 SYDVKM. The CDR3 nucleotides are TGTGCCAGCAGTTTCCGACACAGTGCCGGGGAGCTGTTTTTT. It is translated as CASSFRHSAGELFF.

This clone was counted only a few times. V and J are TRBV5-6 and TRBJ1-4; no clear D gene. CDR1 is SGHDT and CDR2 is YYEEEE in the germline V gene. The V end was cut by 2 bases, the J end by 8 bases, with 13 bases between. CDR3 length equals 14 residues. The CDR3 nucleotides read TGTGCCAGCAGCTTCCTCCAGGATATGGAAAAACTGTTTTTT. Its protein product is CASSFLQDMEKLFF.

This chain uses TRBV19 with TRBJ2-5; D may be TRBD2 (6 bases). The CDR3 spans 12 residues. V was shortened by 5 bases and J by 4 bases, with 8 bases between the two germline ends. The germline V gene has CDR1 LNHDA and CDR2 SQIVND (reference sequence). CDR3: CASSAGGETQYF. The CDR3 region has the DNA TGTGCCAGTAGTGCCGGGGGAGAGACCCAGTACTTC.